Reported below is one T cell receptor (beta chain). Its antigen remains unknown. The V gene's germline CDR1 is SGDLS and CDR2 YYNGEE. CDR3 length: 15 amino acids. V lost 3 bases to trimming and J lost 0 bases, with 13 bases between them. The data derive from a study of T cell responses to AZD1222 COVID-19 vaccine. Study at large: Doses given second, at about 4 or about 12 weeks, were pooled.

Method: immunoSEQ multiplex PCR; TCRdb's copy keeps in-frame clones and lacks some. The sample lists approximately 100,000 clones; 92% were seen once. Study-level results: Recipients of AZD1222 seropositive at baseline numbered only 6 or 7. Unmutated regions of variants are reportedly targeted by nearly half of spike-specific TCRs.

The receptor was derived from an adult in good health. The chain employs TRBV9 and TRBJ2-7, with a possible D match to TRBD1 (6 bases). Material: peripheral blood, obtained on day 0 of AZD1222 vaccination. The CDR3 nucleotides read TGTGCCAGCAGCGCGGAGAAACAGGGCTCCTACGAGCAGTACTTC. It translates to CASSAEKQGSYEQYF.